The next 28 T cell receptor beta chains were all read from a single sample in a study of blood T cells in healthy people across ages. Then a second PCR, running about 6 to 11 cycles, was carried out with a sample-barcoded 5' primer and a J-beta primer mix. In TCRdb, the 5' RACE reads were re-called with MiXCR into one record per CDR3 protein. The sample gives 1.5 million to 2 million distinct CDR3 sequences, roughly two fifths of which show up once; 20% to 25% is in the top ten. The sample was blood. Receptor source: a human donor in good health.

The V call is TRBV4-3, the J call TRBJ2-7, with D perhaps being TRBD1 or TRBD2 (5 bases each). The germline V and J ends were trimmed by 0 bases and 1 base, with 22 bases remaining between them. Germline lookup yields CDR1 LGHNA and CDR2 YSLEER. The CDR3 is 19 residues long. CDR3 amino acids: CASSQDLSGPKTLSYEQYF. In DNA form, the CDR3 reads TGCGCCAGCAGCCAAGATCTCTCGGGACCAAAGACCCTTTCCTACGAGCAGTACTTC.

The chain joins TRBV6-1 to TRBJ2-7; D gene ambiguous. The CDR3 has 14 amino acids. Germline-derived CDR1 and CDR2 are MNHNS and SASEGT. V was clipped by 2 bases and J by 3 bases, with 11 bases between them. CDR3 protein: CASSETGSIYEQYF. The DNA for the CDR3 is TGTGCCAGCAGTGAAACCGGATCTATCTACGAGCAGTACTTC.

Only a few counts were recorded for this clonotype. The chain couples TRBV6-6 to TRBJ2-3, with D possibly being TRBD1 (5 bases). V lost 3 bases, J lost 8 bases, and 15 bases lay in between. Germline assignment: CDR1 MNHNY and CDR2 SVGAGI (reference sequence). The CDR3 is 14 amino acids. CDR3 DNA: TGTGCCAGCAGTTATGTGACAGATCTTTCTACGCAGTATTTT. Its protein is CASSYVTDLSTQYF.

The gene calls are TRBV7-9 and TRBJ2-3; D possibly matches TRBD1 or TRBD2 (5 bases each). The germline V gene encodes CDR1 SEHNR and CDR2 FQNEAQ (reference sequence). Trimming removed 6 bases from V and 8 bases from J, with 12 bases in between. The CDR3 extends over 12 amino acids. CDR3 bases: TGTGCCAGCAGTTTCATAGGGACTACGCAGTATTTT. Residues: CASSFIGTTQYF.

In its sample, this clonotype was seen a few times. The J gene is TRBJ2-1, the V gene TRBV9; 13 bases line up with TRBD2. The V gene end was trimmed by 5 bases and the J gene end by 6 bases; junction bases not matched to a gene: 8. The germline gives CDR1 SGDLS, CDR2 YYNGEE. The CDR3 contains 16 residues. This CDR3 reads CASSRLAGGRANEQFF. CDR3 bases: TGTGCCAGCAGTAGACTAGCGGGGGGCCGGGCCAATGAGCAGTTCTTC.

The chain joins TRBV10-3 to TRBJ1-1; D gene unclear. This CDR3 contains 11 residues. The V gene's germline CDR1 is ENHRY and CDR2 SYGVKD. V was pared by 5 bases and J by 2 bases, with 3 bases between. CDR3 region: CAISSNTEAFF. DNA for the CDR3: TGTGCCATCAGTTCAAACACTGAAGCTTTCTTT.

In regard to this clonotype: A read error may explain this, as a much larger clone is one base away. This chain joins TRBV5-1 and TRBJ1-5; no definite D call. The CDR3 spans 15 residues. CDR1 is SGHRS, CDR2 YFSETQ, per germline. CDR3 residues: CASSLEGLGNQPRHF. CDR3 coding DNA: TGCGCCAGCAGCTTGGAAGGGCTGGGCAATCAGCCCCGGCATTTT.

The gene calls are TRBV5-5 and TRBJ2-4; TRBD1 matches 9 bases. The J call may be in error: the DNA end matches TRBJ2-7 better. Germline CDR1 is SGHKS and CDR2 is YYEKEE (reference sequence). The CDR3 consists of 15 residues. Here the CDR3 reads CASSLAGTGRNEQYF. The CDR3 nucleotides read TGTGCCAGCAGCTTGGCCGGGACAGGGAGGAACGAGCAGTACTTC.

This clonotype came up a few times. The CDR3 nucleotides are TGCAGCGTTAGCGAAATTAGCAATCAGCCCCAGCATTTT. Its protein product is CSVSEISNQPQHF. The genes are TRBV29-1 and TRBJ1-5; D is uncertain. CDR3 length: 13 amino acids. Trimming stripped 5 bases from V and 0 bases from J, with 8 bases between. Germline loops: CDR1 SQVTM, CDR2 ANQGSEA. The full variable domain, rest sourced from reference TRBV29-1 and TRBJ1-5, is SAVISQKPSRDICQRGTSLTIQCQVDSQVTMMFWYRQQPGQSLTLIATANQGSEATYESGFVIDKFPISRPNLTFSTLTVSNMSPEDSSIYLCSVSEISNQPQHFGDGTRLSIL.

The CDR3 reads CASTRFGSSYEQYF. For the CDR3, the DNA is TGTGCCAGCACCCGGTTCGGGAGCTCCTACGAGCAGTACTTC. The rearrangement joins TRBV6-2 or TRBV6-3 to TRBJ2-5, with D perhaps matching TRBD2 (6 bases). The DNA matches TRBJ2-7 better at its end, which makes the J call doubtful. Germline V gene data show CDR1 as MNHEY and CDR2 as SVGEGT. CDR3 size: 14 residues.

The chain combines TRBV5-1 with TRBJ2-1; 12 positions agree with TRBD2. The V gene's germline CDR1 is SGHRS and CDR2 YFSETQ. J gave up 0 bases and V 6 bases, and 10 bases lay outside the gene matches. The CDR3 covers 18 residues. The CDR3 sequence: CASTPTSGGTSSYNEQFF. CDR3 bases: TGCGCCAGCACCCCAACTAGCGGGGGGACGAGCTCCTACAATGAGCAGTTCTTC.

The chain employs TRBV13 and TRBJ2-1; weak D call: TRBD2 (5 bases). Germline V gene data show CDR1 as PRHDT and CDR2 as FYEKMQ (reference sequence). CDR3 length equals 20 residues. The germline V and J ends were trimmed by 1 base and 0 bases, with 22 bases remaining between them. CDR3 bases: TGTGCCAGCAGCTTAGTCCTAGCCCGTTGGGGAACAAGCTCCTACAATGAGCAGTTCTTC. Encoded protein: CASSLVLARWGTSSYNEQFF.

This chain joins TRBV2 and TRBJ2-5; D assignment may be TRBD1 or TRBD2 (7 bases each). The CDR3 length is 13 residues. CDR1 is SNHLY, CDR2 FYNNEI, per germline. The CDR3 DNA reads TGTGCTAACAGTGAAGGGGAGGGGGCGACCCAGTACTTC. Its translation is CANSEGEGATQYF.

This chain connects TRBV20-1 to TRBJ2-5; the D gene is possibly TRBD1 (5 bases). With the DNA end fitting TRBJ2-7 better, the J assignment may be wrong. CDR1 and CDR2 (germline): DFQATT, SNEGSKA (reference sequence). The CDR3 spans 15 residues. The CDR3 bases are TGCAGTGCTAGATATGGGGCGCTCACCGTCTACGAGCAGTACTTC. It encodes CSARYGALTVYEQYF.

Turning to this clonotype: At one of its ends the junction is not consistent with the germline gene, which may arise from a read error. The genes are TRBV20-1 and TRBJ2-5, with D possibly being TRBD2 (6 bases). CDR3 size: 12 residues. CDR1 DFQATT and CDR2 SNEGSKA come from the germline V gene (reference sequence). The CDR3 spells CRARDFQETQYF. The CDR3 region has the DNA TGCCGTGCAAGGGACTTCCAAGAGACCCAGTACTTC.

The genes are TRBV3-1 and TRBJ2-5; TRBD1 aligns across 11 bases. This CDR3 spans 14 amino acids. CDR1 is LGHDT, CDR2 YNNKEL, per germline (reference sequence). V lost 6 bases to trimming and J lost 5 bases; unmatched junction nucleotides: 5. The CDR3 DNA is TGTGCCAGCAGGGACAGGGGGCGGGGGGAGACCCAGTACTTC. This translates into CASRDRGRGETQYF.

The chain carries TRBV24-1 and TRBJ1-5, with D unresolved. In germline, CDR1 is KGHDR, CDR2 SFDVKD. The V gene lost 5 bases and the J gene lost 9 bases, with 7 bases spanning the gap. The length of the CDR3 is 11 residues. This chain's CDR3 is CATSVSRPQHF. CDR3 coding DNA: TGTGCCACCAGTGTTTCGCGGCCCCAGCATTTT.

V gene TRBV4-3 combines with J gene TRBJ2-3, with 7 bases that match TRBD1. With V trimmed by 3 bases and J by 0 bases, 3 bases remained unmatched. The CDR3 is 15 residues long. Germline CDR1 is LGHNA and CDR2 is YSLEER. This chain's CDR3 is CASSHRQGSTDTQYF. The DNA for the CDR3 is TGCGCCAGCAGCCATCGACAGGGAAGCACAGATACGCAGTATTTT.

The chain combines TRBV20-1 with TRBJ1-6, with D unclear. Germline V gives CDR1 DFQATT, CDR2 SNEGSKA (reference sequence). The V end lost 3 bases, the J end lost 7 bases, and 13 bases lay between the germline ends. CDR3 size: 14 residues. Here the CDR3 reads CSASKDQYNSPLHF. CDR3 DNA sequence: TGCAGTGCTAGTAAGGATCAATACAATTCACCCCTCCACTTT.

This clonotype was counted many times. This chain uses TRBV12-3 or TRBV12-4 with TRBJ2-7; 9 bases are a match to TRBD1. The CDR3 length is 14 residues. With 5 bases clipped from V and 0 bases from J, the junction kept 2 bases outside the gene matches. The CDR3 here is CASSHRGLSYEQYF. In nucleotides, the CDR3 is TGTGCCAGCAGTCACAGGGGGCTCTCCTACGAGCAGTACTTC.

The V and J genes are TRBV12-3 or TRBV12-4 and TRBJ1-6; D is uncertain. The CDR3 has 16 residues. V dropped 4 bases and J dropped 0 bases, with 10 bases sitting between them. The CDR3 loop reads CASSSSVSSYNSPLHF. CDR3 DNA sequence: TGTGCCAGCAGTTCCTCGGTGAGCTCCTATAATTCACCCCTCCACTTT.

This clonotype came up once. At one boundary the junction diverges from the germline segment, which might be a read error. The chain combines TRBV4-3 with TRBJ1-1; D uncertain. The CDR3 has 14 amino acids. CDR1 LGHNA and CDR2 YSLEER come from the germline V gene. The CDR3 coding sequence is TGCGCCAGCAGCCAAGATATGATGAACGCTGAAGCTTTCTTT. Its protein product is CASSQDMMNAEAFF.

The V and J genes are TRBV4-1 and TRBJ2-4; the match to TRBD1 covers 7 bases. The CDR3 is made up of 15 amino acids. Germline V lookup: CDR1 MGHRA, CDR2 YSYEKL. V lost 3 bases to trimming and J lost 6 bases; unmatched junction nucleotides: 8. The CDR3 protein is CASSQKDREGNIQYF. In DNA form, the CDR3 reads TGCGCCAGCAGCCAGAAAGACAGGGAAGGAAACATTCAGTACTTC.

In this sample, this clonotype turned up many times. This chain links TRBV15 with TRBJ2-1, with 9 bases aligning to TRBD2. The junction had 0 bases not matched to a gene; V was cut back by 0 bases and J by 3 bases. Germline-derived CDR1 and CDR2 are LNHNV and YYDKDF (reference sequence). There are 15 residues in the CDR3. The CDR3 spells CATSREAGGYNEQFF. CDR3 nucleotide sequence: TGTGCCACCAGCAGAGAAGCGGGGGGCTACAATGAGCAGTTCTTC.

This clonotype was seen a handful of times. This chain joins TRBV29-1 and TRBJ2-3; 7 nucleotides match TRBD2. This CDR3 comprises 14 residues. Germline CDR1 reads SQVTM; CDR2 reads ANQGSEA. V was clipped by 1 base and J by 8 bases; unmatched bases: 9. The CDR3 bases are TGCAGCGTTGAAGTGACTAGCTCTTTCGGTACGCAGTATTTT. It translates to CSVEVTSSFGTQYF.

The sample holds a few counts of this clonotype. The rearrangement joins TRBV4-3 to TRBJ2-1; either TRBD1 or TRBD2 may supply D (5 bases each). The V end lost 2 bases, the J end lost 5 bases, and 16 bases lay between the germline ends. The CDR3 has 16 amino acids. Germline CDR1 reads LGHNA; CDR2 reads YSLEER. The CDR3 nucleotides read TGCGCCAGCAGCCAAAGAGAGGGGATGTGGGACAATGAGCAGTTCTTC. This translates into CASSQREGMWDNEQFF.

The chain carries TRBV29-1 and TRBJ1-4, with D perhaps TRBD1 (5 bases). The CDR3 is 13 amino acids. Germline V lookup: CDR1 SQVTM, CDR2 ANQGSEA. V was cut by 7 bases and J by 0 bases, with 9 bases left in between. Here the CDR3 reads CSATVSTNEKLFF. The CDR3 DNA reads TGCAGCGCGACAGTTTCAACTAATGAAAAACTGTTTTTT.

The J gene is TRBJ1-2, the V gene TRBV7-3; possibly TRBD1 for D (6 bases). CDR3 size: 19 residues. Per germline, CDR1 SGHTA and CDR2 FQGTGA. V was shortened by 7 bases and J by 4 bases, with 31 bases between the two germline ends. CDR3 sequence reads: CASTQQSGGRQECCYGYTF. The CDR3 coding sequence is TGTGCCAGCACCCAACAAAGTGGGGGGCGACAGGAGTGCTGCTATGGCTACACCTTC.